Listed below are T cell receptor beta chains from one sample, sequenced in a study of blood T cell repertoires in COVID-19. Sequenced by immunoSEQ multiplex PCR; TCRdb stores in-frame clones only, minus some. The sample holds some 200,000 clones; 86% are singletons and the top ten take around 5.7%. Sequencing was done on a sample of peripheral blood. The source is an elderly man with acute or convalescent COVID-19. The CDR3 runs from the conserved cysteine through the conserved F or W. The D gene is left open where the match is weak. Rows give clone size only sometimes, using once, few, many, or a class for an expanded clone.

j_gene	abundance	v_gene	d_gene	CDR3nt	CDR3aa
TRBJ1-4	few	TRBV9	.	TGTGCCAGCAGCGTAGGAACAGTTTCCTCTGAAAAACTGTTTTTT	CASSVGTVSSEKLFF
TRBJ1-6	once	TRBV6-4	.	TGTGCCAGCAGCCCTGGGGGCAATTCACCCCTCCACTTT	CASSPGGNSPLHF
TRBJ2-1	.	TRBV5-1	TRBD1	TGCGCCAGCAGCTCGAAGGACAGGGGGCAAGGAGGTGAGCAGTTCTTC	CASSSKDRGQGGEQFF
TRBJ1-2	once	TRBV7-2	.	TGTGCCAGCACCCAGAATCCAGGGGCCCCGAGCTATGGCTACACCTTC	CASTQNPGAPSYGYTF
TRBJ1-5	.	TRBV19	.	TGTGCCAGTAGTGGAGGACTCCGCAATCAGCCCCAGCATTTT	CASSGGLRNQPQHF
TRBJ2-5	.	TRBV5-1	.	TGCGCCAGCAGCTTGAGTGGGCAGTTCGAGACCCAGTACTTC	CASSLSGQFETQYF
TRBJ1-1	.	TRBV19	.	TGTGCCGTCGCTGGGGGGGGGACTGAAGCTTTCTTT	CAVAGGGTEAFF
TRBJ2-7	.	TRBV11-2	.	TGTGCCAGCAGCTTAGAAGCGGTTAGCTCCTACGAGCAGTACTTC	CASSLEAVSSYEQYF
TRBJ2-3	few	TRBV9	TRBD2	TGTGCCAGCAGCGCTGGACTAGCGCCTGCCACTAGCACAGATACGCAGTATTTT	CASSAGLAPATSTDTQYF
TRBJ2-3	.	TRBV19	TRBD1	TGTGCCAGTAACAGGGGGCAAGTAGATACGCAGTATTTT	CASNRGQVDTQYF
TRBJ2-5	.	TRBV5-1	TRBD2	TGCGCCAGCAGCTTGGCCGGGGTTAGCGGGAAACAAGAGACCCAGTACTTC	CASSLAGVSGKQETQYF
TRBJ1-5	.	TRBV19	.	TGTGCCAGTAGTATAGAACACAGGTCTCGGCCCCAGCATTTT	CASSIEHRSRPQHF
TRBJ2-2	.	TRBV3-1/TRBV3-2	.	TGTGCCAGCAGCCCATTTTCGGGAATGAACACCGGGGAGCTGTTTTTT	CASSPFSGMNTGELFF
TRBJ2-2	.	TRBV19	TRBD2	TGTGCCAGTAGTACCCGGAGTAGCGGGAGTAGGACCGGGGAGCTGTTTTTT	CASSTRSSGSRTGELFF
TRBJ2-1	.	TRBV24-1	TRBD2	TGTGCCACCAGTGCCGTGACTAGCGGGAGGAGCCATGAGCAGTTCTTC	CATSAVTSGRSHEQFF
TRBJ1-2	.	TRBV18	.	TGTGCCAGCTCACAGGAGGCAAACTATGGCTACACCTTC	CASSQEANYGYTF
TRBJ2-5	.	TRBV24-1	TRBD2	TGTGCCACCAGTCGGTCGGGAGGGGGTCAAGAGACCCAGTACTTC	CATSRSGGGQETQYF
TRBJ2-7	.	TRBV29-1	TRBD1	TGCAGCGCTTTACAGGGGGCTGGGGCCTACGAGCAGTACTTC	CSALQGAGAYEQYF
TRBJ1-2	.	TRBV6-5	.	TGTGCCAGCAGTTCCCGGGAGGGGGGACTCTATGGCTACACCTTC	CASSSREGGLYGYTF
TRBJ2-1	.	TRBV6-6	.	TGTGCCAGCAGTTACTCGATGGGGGCCGGTGAGCAGTTCTTC	CASSYSMGAGEQFF
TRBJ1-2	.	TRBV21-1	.	TGTGCCAGCCCAGGGCCCAAGGCGGGGTATGGCTACACCTTC	CASPGPKAGYGYTF
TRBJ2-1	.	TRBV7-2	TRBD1	TGTGCCAGCAGCCGCACCGGGACAGAGGTCCTCCTCTCCTACAATGAGCAGTTCTTC	CASSRTGTEVLLSYNEQFF
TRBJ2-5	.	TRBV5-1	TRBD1	TGCGCCAGCAGCTTTACAGGGGCCCAAGAGACCCAGTACTTC	CASSFTGAQETQYF
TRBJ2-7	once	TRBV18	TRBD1	TGTGCCAGCTCACCGGGGACAGCCACCTACGAGCAGTACTTC	CASSPGTATYEQYF
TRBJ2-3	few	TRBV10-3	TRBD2	TGTGCCATCAGTGAACCGGGACTACACACAGATACGCAGTATTTT	CAISEPGLHTDTQYF
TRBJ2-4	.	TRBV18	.	TGTGCCAGCTCACCGCCCAACAGAGCCAAAAACATTCAGTACTTC	CASSPPNRAKNIQYF
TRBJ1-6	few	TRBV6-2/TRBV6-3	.	TGTGCCAGCAGTTACTCTCCCGGGAGCTCCTATAATTCACCCCTCCACTTT	CASSYSPGSSYNSPLHF
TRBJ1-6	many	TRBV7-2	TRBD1	TGTGCCAGCAGGGGACAGGGAAATTCACCCCTCCACTTT	CASRGQGNSPLHF
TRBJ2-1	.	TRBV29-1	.	TGCAGCGTCCTAGCCGTAAGCCGTGAGCAGTTCTTC	CSVLAVSREQFF
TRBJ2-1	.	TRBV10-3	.	TGTGCCATCAGTGACCACCCCGTCGGGCAGTTCTTC	CAISDHPVGQFF
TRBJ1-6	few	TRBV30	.	TGTGCCTGGAGCCCCAGGGGCGGAAGTTCACCCCTCCACTTT	CAWSPRGGSSPLHF
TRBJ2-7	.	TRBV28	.	TGTGCCAGCAGTTTTAGTAGCGTATATGCCGGGCAGTACTTC	CASSFSSVYAGQYF
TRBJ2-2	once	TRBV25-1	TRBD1	TGTGCCAGCAGGGCGACAGGGGGGGATACCGGGGAGCTGTTTTTT	CASRATGGDTGELFF
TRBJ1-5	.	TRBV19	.	TGTGCCAGTAGTATAGTCGGGGAGGGCTCCAGGCAGCCCCAGCATTTT	CASSIVGEGSRQPQHF
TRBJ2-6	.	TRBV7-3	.	TGTGCCAGCAGCTTAGGGGAGACTGGGGCCAACGTCCTGACTTTC	CASSLGETGANVLTF
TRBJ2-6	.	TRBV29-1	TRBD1	TGCAGCGTCGGGGACAGGAGCTCTGGGGCCAACGTCCTGACTTTC	CSVGDRSSGANVLTF
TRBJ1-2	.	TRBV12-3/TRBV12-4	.	TGTGCCAGCAGTTTGAGGAGAGGCTACACCTTC	CASSLRRGYTF
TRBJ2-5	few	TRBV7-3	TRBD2	TGTGCCAGCAGCCCGGGACTAGCGGGAGTAGAGACCCAGTACTTC	CASSPGLAGVETQYF
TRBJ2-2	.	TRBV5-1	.	TGCGCCAGCAGCTTTGCGGGAAACACCGGGGAGCTGTTTTTT	CASSFAGNTGELFF
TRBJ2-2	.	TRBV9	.	TGTGCCAGCAGCGTAGCAGGGTGGGTCGGGGAGCTGTTTTTT	CASSVAGWVGELFF
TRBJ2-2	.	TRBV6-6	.	TGTGCCAGCAGTTACTCGCGCGGGGAGCTGTTTTTT	CASSYSRGELFF
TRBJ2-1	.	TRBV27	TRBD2	TGTGCCAGCAGTCGGGGGGACTCCTACAATGAGCAGTTCTTC	CASSRGDSYNEQFF
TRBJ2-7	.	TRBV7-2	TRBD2	TGTGCCAGCAGCTTAGGGGGTGCCGGGACTAGCGGGAGGGTTCTTCTCTTC	CASSLGGAGTSGRVLLF
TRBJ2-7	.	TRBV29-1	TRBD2	TGCAGCGTTGGGACTAGCGGGAGCGGAAGACAAGAGCAGTACTTC	CSVGTSGSGRQEQYF
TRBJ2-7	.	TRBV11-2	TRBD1	TGTGCCAGCAGCTTAGACCCCGGGACAGGGATCTACGAGCAGTACTTC	CASSLDPGTGIYEQYF